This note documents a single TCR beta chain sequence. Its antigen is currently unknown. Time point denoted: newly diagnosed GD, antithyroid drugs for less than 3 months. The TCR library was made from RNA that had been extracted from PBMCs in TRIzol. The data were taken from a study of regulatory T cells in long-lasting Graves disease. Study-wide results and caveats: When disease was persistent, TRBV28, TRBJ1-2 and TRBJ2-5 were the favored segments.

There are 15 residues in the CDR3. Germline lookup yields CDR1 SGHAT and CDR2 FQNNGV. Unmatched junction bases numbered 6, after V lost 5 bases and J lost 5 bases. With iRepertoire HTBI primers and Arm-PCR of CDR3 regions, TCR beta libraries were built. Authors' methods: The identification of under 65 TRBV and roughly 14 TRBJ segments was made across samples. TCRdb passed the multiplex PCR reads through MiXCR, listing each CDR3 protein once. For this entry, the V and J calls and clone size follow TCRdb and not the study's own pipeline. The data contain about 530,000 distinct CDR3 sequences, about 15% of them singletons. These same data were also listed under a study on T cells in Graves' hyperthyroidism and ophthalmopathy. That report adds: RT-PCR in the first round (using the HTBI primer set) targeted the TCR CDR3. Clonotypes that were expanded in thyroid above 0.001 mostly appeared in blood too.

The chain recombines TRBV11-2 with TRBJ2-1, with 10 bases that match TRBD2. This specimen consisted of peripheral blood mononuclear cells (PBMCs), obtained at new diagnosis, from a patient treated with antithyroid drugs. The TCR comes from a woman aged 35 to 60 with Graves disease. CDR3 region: CASSPRTSGHNEQFF. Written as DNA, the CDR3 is TGTGCCAGCAGCCCGAGGACTAGCGGCCACAATGAGCAGTTCTTC.